This T cell receptor beta chain derives from a study of sequential checkpoint blockade in melanoma. At the level of the study: First-line arms were nivolumab then ipilimumab, or the reverse, randomized 1:1. Maintenance nivolumab came after either treatment sequence.

V was clipped by 6 bases and J by 4 bases; unmatched bases: 7. Germline V gene data show CDR1 as SGDLS and CDR2 as YYNGEE. CDR3 length: 14 amino acids. The treatment is: randomized to nivolumab then ipilimumab (arm A) or the reverse (arm B). None of the patients previously received DNA-damaging chemotherapy. Sorted cells were live CD3+CD8+, lacking CD19 and CD56, from PBMCs. Generated by immunoSEQ multiplex PCR, the TCRdb table keeps only in-frame clones and is missing some. Found here are approximately 11,000 clones, roughly 80% of them singletons; the top ten hold approximately 18%. Specimen: CD8+ T cells sorted from blood (inferred from file names), collected from a patient given nivolumab and ipilimumab in sequence. This TCR was sampled from a human donor with melanoma. The V and J genes are TRBV9 and TRBJ2-7, with 10 bases matching TRBD2. The CDR3 here is CASTPSGSAYEQYF. The CDR3 coding sequence is TGTGCCAGCACCCCTAGCGGGAGTGCATACGAGCAGTACTTC.